The 8 T cell receptor beta chains listed next were all sequenced from one sample in a study of T cells in Graves' hyperthyroidism and ophthalmopathy. RNA transcripts served as the template for amplifying TCR beta CDR3 regions. The TCR CDR3 was amplified in a first-round RT-PCR using the HTBI primer set. TCRdb re-derived calls from the multiplex PCR reads in MiXCR, one entry per CDR3 protein. This table has over 700,000 distinct CDR3 sequences, around 20% appearing once. The sequenced sample was blood. The source is a woman aged 45 to 65 with Graves' hyperthyroidism that later progressed to Graves' ophthalmopathy.

This clonotype was picked up many times. V gene TRBV20-1 combines with J gene TRBJ1-2; no firm D call. CDR1 is DFQATT and CDR2 is SNEGSKA in the germline V gene (reference sequence). The CDR3 runs 15 residues. V gave up 0 bases and J gave up 1 base, with 12 bases separating them. The CDR3 loop is CSARDRADINYGYTF. In nucleotides, the CDR3 is TGCAGTGCTAGAGATCGGGCAGACATTAACTATGGCTACACCTTC.

This clonotype appeared a few times. This chain connects TRBV12-5 to TRBJ2-2; D is uncertain. The CDR3 is 13 residues long. Germline V lookup: CDR1 LGHNT, CDR2 FRNRAP. With 5 bases removed from V and 4 bases from J, the gap between germline ends came to 8 bases. The CDR3 region has the DNA TGTGCTAGTGGTCCCGATCTCACCGGGGAGCTGTTTTTT. This translates into CASGPDLTGELFF.

This chain uses TRBV7-8 with TRBJ2-7; 9 bases line up with TRBD1. The V and J ends lost 1 base and 5 bases, in that order; junction bases with no gene match: 3. Germline values: CDR1 SGHVS, CDR2 FQNEAQ. This CDR3 comprises 14 residues. CDR3 in amino acids: CASSLGDRVHEQYF. The CDR3 coding sequence is TGTGCCAGCAGCTTAGGGGACAGGGTCCACGAGCAGTACTTC.

This clonotype was seen more than once but under ten times. V gene TRBV5-1 combines with J gene TRBJ1-1; maybe TRBD1 (5 bases). The germline V and J ends were trimmed by 6 bases and 5 bases, with 20 bases remaining between them. The CDR3 length is 15 residues. Germline-derived CDR1 and CDR2 are SGHRS and YFSETQ. The CDR3 loop reads CASTELGGRSTEAFF. DNA for the CDR3: TGCGCCAGCACCGAGTTGGGGGGTCGGAGTACTGAAGCTTTCTTT. Complete variable domain (other parts from reference TRBV5-1 and TRBJ1-1): KAGVTQTPRYLIKTRGQQVTLSCSPISGHRSVSWYQQTPGQGLQFLFEYFSETQRNKGNFPGRFSGRQFSNSRSEMNVSTLELGDSALYLCASTELGGRSTEAFFGQGTRLTVV.

V gene TRBV7-8 combines with J gene TRBJ1-2, with no clear D. CDR1 SGHVS and CDR2 FQNEAQ come from the germline V gene. The length of the CDR3 is 16 residues. The ends were cut back, 7 bases at V and 6 bases at J, with 24 bases in the middle. The DNA of the CDR3 is TGTGCCAGCACCTCCTCCGCACGCCCCGGGGTGAATGGCTACACCTTC. Its protein product is CASTSSARPGVNGYTF.

A word on this clonotype: At one boundary the junction diverges from the germline segment, which might be a read error. The genes are TRBV29-1 and TRBJ2-5; D ambiguous. Germline V gene data show CDR1 as SQVTM and CDR2 as ANQGSEA. CDR3 length equals 13 residues. The CDR3 DNA reads TGCAGCGTTGATGAAGATCCCCAAGGGACCCAGTACTTC. Encoded protein: CSVDEDPQGTQYF.

In its sample, this clonotype was seen a few times. The V gene is TRBV6-1, the J gene TRBJ2-5, with a tentative D call TRBD2 (7 bases). CDR1 is MNHNS, CDR2 SASEGT, per germline. Trimming stripped 6 bases from V and 1 base from J, with 15 bases between. The CDR3 covers 15 residues. The CDR3 DNA reads TGTGCCAGCAGCCTCATGCGGGGGCTCCAAGAGACCCAGTACTTC. This encodes CASSLMRGLQETQYF.

This clonotype was seen only a few times. The chain has TRBV7-3 and TRBJ2-5; D may be TRBD1 or TRBD2 (5 bases each). The CDR3 is made up of 15 amino acids. Germline values: CDR1 SGHTA, CDR2 FQGTGA. Trimming left V 5 bases short and J 5 bases short, with 18 bases between. CDR3 region: CASSPTTGARETQYF. In DNA form, the CDR3 reads TGTGCCAGCAGCCCCACGACCGGGGCCAGGGAGACCCAGTACTTC.